These 20 T cell receptor beta chains came from one sample sequenced in a study of control samples from healthy donors and cancer patients. Sequenced by immunoSEQ multiplex PCR; TCRdb stores in-frame clones only, minus some. The top ten hold approximately 8% of the sample, which has some 140,000 clones, 85% to 90% seen once. Material for sequencing was PBMCs. Receptors were obtained from a man aged 45-65 years with head and neck cancer.

The rearrangement uses TRBV28 and TRBJ2-5; D call uncertain. The length of the CDR3 is 13 residues. The V gene lost 6 bases and the J gene lost 4 bases, with 12 bases spanning the gap. The germline gives CDR1 MDHEN, CDR2 SYDVKM. The CDR3 reads CASSTPSTETQYF. CDR3 bases: TGTGCCAGCAGCACCCCATCGACAGAGACCCAGTACTTC.

The rearrangement links TRBV27 to TRBJ1-1; no reliable D call. This CDR3 contains 14 residues. Trimming shortened V by 3 bases and J by 3 bases, and 11 bases separated the two germline ends. The germline V gene encodes CDR1 MNHEY and CDR2 SMNVEV (reference sequence). CDR3 nucleotide sequence: TGTGCCAGCAGTTTGGCCGGTAGGGACACTGAAGCTTTCTTT. Encoded protein: CASSLAGRDTEAFF.

The chain has TRBV3-1 (or the pseudogene TRBV3-2) and TRBJ2-2, with D perhaps matching TRBD2 (5 bases). Trimming cost V 5 bases and J 3 bases, with 13 bases left between them. Germline V gene lookup returns CDR1 LGHDT and CDR2 YNNKEL (reference sequence). The CDR3 has 15 residues. The CDR3 is CASSEGRVDTGELFF. CDR3 nucleotides: TGTGCCAGCAGCGAGGGTAGAGTGGACACCGGGGAGCTGTTTTTT.

This clone was counted a few times. V usage is TRBV5-1 and J usage is TRBJ2-3, with a weak D call TRBD2 (6 bases). Germline CDR1 reads SGHRS; CDR2 reads YFSETQ. Trimming cost V 2 bases and J 5 bases, with 9 bases left between them. The CDR3 totals 13 residues. The CDR3 protein is CASSFPGVDTQYF. The CDR3 coding sequence is TGCGCCAGCAGCTTTCCGGGGGTAGATACGCAGTATTTT.

The V gene is TRBV4-1, the J gene TRBJ1-6; TRBD1 might be the D (5 bases). Trimming cost V 0 bases and J 10 bases, with 16 bases left between them. Germline assignment: CDR1 MGHRA and CDR2 YSYEKL. The CDR3 length is 16 residues. As DNA, the CDR3 is TGCGCCAGCAGCCAAGAGGGGCAGGGCGTAGGATCACCCCTCCACTTT. Translation: CASSQEGQGVGSPLHF.

This clone was found a few times. The chain carries TRBV7-9 and TRBJ1-6; the D is unclear. V was cut by 7 bases and J by 7 bases, with 14 bases left in between. The CDR3 length is 14 residues. Looked up from germline, CDR1 is SEHNR and CDR2 is FQNEAQ (reference sequence). The CDR3 coding sequence is TGTGCCAGCACCTTCTCTCGGGGAAATTCACCCCTCCACTTT. Its protein product is CASTFSRGNSPLHF. The full variable domain, with the rest looked up from reference TRBV7-9 and TRBJ1-6, is DTGVSQNPRHKITKRGQNVTFRCDPISEHNRLYWYRQTLGQGPEFLTYFQNEAQLEKSRLLSDRFSAERPKGSFSTLEIQRTEQGDSAMYLCASTFSRGNSPLHFGNGTRLTVT.

V gene TRBV28 combines with J gene TRBJ2-2, with TRBD2 matching over 10 bases. The CDR3 covers 18 residues. Per the germline V gene, CDR1 is MDHEN and CDR2 is SYDVKM. Trimming took 6 bases from V and 2 from J; bases not matched to a gene: 12. For the CDR3, the DNA is TGTGCCAGCAGCCCCCTGGGTAGCGGGAGGATTAACACCGGGGAGCTGTTTTTT. This gives the protein CASSPLGSGRINTGELFF. The full variable domain, with the rest looked up from reference TRBV28 and TRBJ2-2, is DVKVTQSSRYLVKRTGEKVFLECVQDMDHENMFWYRQDPGLGLRLIYFSYDVKMKEKGDIPEGYSVSREKKERFSLILESASTNQTSMYLCASSPLGSGRINTGELFFGEGSRLTVL.

This clone was counted a single time. This chain uses TRBV28 with TRBJ1-4; TRBD1 is a possible D gene (6 bases). The germline gives CDR1 MDHEN, CDR2 SYDVKM. V lost 5 bases and J 8 bases, leaving 21 bases between the germline ends. CDR3 length equals 16 residues. The CDR3: CASSHLQGRNSEKLFF. The CDR3 coding sequence is TGTGCCAGCAGTCACTTACAGGGAAGGAATAGCGAAAAACTGTTTTTT.

The chain links TRBV7-6 to TRBJ2-3; D remains ambiguous. Germline V CDR1 and CDR2: SGHVS, FNYEAQ. CDR3 length: 15 residues. The V end was cut by 2 bases, the J end by 1 base, with 10 bases between. CDR3 DNA: TGTGCCAGCAGCTTACGGTCGGCTGGCACAGATACGCAGTATTTT. Protein product: CASSLRSAGTDTQYF.

The chain links TRBV20-1 to TRBJ1-4, with D unclear. The CDR3 contains 16 residues. The germline V and J ends were trimmed by 3 bases and 7 bases, with 21 bases remaining between them. Germline CDR1 reads DFQATT; CDR2 reads SNEGSKA (reference sequence). The CDR3 here is CSASFPPGGVGEKLFF. CDR3 sequence (DNA): TGCAGTGCTAGTTTCCCTCCGGGAGGAGTAGGTGAAAAACTGTTTTTT.

The chain has TRBV7-9 and TRBJ1-3; D is unclear. Germline V gives CDR1 SEHNR, CDR2 FQNEAQ (reference sequence). The ends were cut back, 8 bases at V and 0 bases at J, with 8 bases in the middle. There are 13 residues in the CDR3. CDR3 bases: TGTGCCAGCTTAACGGACTCTGGAAACACCATATATTTT. Protein product: CASLTDSGNTIYF.

The chain couples TRBV27 to TRBJ2-3; 7 bases fit TRBD2. V lost 2 bases to trimming and J lost 2 bases; unmatched junction nucleotides: 7. Germline V gives CDR1 MNHEY, CDR2 SMNVEV (reference sequence). The CDR3 has 16 amino acids. CDR3 DNA: TGTGCCAGCAGTTTACTTGGCGGGAGTTACACAGATACGCAGTATTTT. Its translation: CASSLLGGSYTDTQYF.

The chain carries TRBV10-2 and TRBJ2-5; TRBD2 agrees at 8 bases. This CDR3 comprises 16 residues. CDR1 is WSHSY and CDR2 is SAAADI in the germline V gene. The V gene end was trimmed by 2 bases and the J gene end by 3 bases; junction bases not matched to a gene: 8. CDR3 DNA: TGCGCCAGCAGTGAGACTTTACCGGGACTAGAAGAGACCCAGTACTTC. Translated: CASSETLPGLEETQYF.

The chain links TRBV19 to TRBJ2-7; possible D gene TRBD2, 6 bases. There are 11 residues in the CDR3. Trimming took 9 bases from V and 3 from J, leaving 9 bases between them. Looked up from germline, CDR1 is LNHDA and CDR2 is SQIVND (reference sequence). Here the CDR3 DNA reads TGTGCCAGCCAGGGAGGCTACGAGCAGTACTTC. This encodes CASQGGYEQYF.

This clone was seen just once. The chain has TRBV10-3 and TRBJ2-7; 7 bases agree with TRBD2. There are 13 residues in the CDR3. The V and J ends lost 9 bases and 3 bases, in that order; junction bases with no gene match: 8. Germline CDR1 and CDR2: ENHRY and SYGVKD. The CDR3 is CAMREGGGYEQYF. In DNA, the CDR3 is TGTGCCATGAGGGAGGGCGGGGGCTACGAGCAGTACTTC.

This rearrangement joins TRBV10-2 to TRBJ2-1, with D perhaps matching TRBD1 or TRBD2 (6 bases each). This CDR3 region has 17 residues. Trimming pared 8 bases from V and 2 bases from J, leaving 22 bases between. Germline values: CDR1 WSHSY, CDR2 SAAADI. CDR3 region: CASRGRRGTQTYNEQFF. The CDR3 DNA follows: TGCGCCAGCCGGGGGCGCCGGGGCACCCAAACCTACAATGAGCAGTTCTTC.

This chain uses TRBV6-6 with TRBJ1-4; 8 positions match TRBD1. The CDR3 is 14 residues long. Trimming took 4 bases from V and 7 from J; bases not matched to a gene: 5. Germline CDR1 MNHNY, CDR2 SVGAGI (reference sequence). CDR3 loop: CASSSGQGGEKLFF. As DNA, the CDR3 is TGTGCCAGCAGTTCCGGACAGGGCGGTGAAAAACTGTTTTTT.

The J gene is TRBJ1-1, the V gene TRBV9; D possibly corresponds to TRBD1 (5 bases). V lost 3 bases, J lost 3 bases, and 12 bases lay in between. The CDR3 contains 14 residues. CDR1 and CDR2 (germline): SGDLS, YYNGEE. In nucleotides, the CDR3 is TGTGCCAGCAGCGGTCGGGGGGGGTACACTGAAGCTTTCTTT. Amino acids: CASSGRGGYTEAFF.

The rearrangement links TRBV2 to TRBJ1-4, with TRBD1 matching over 7 bases. This CDR3 is built from 13 residues. The V gene's germline CDR1 is SNHLY and CDR2 FYNNEI. J was trimmed by 7 bases and V by 4 bases; bases with no gene match: 3. The CDR3 spells CASSGQGREKLFF. CDR3 sequence (DNA): TGTGCCAGCAGTGGACAGGGCCGTGAAAAACTGTTTTTT.

A single count supports this clone. This chain connects TRBV4-1 to TRBJ1-3; possible D gene TRBD1, 5 bases. Germline loops: CDR1 MGHRA, CDR2 YSYEKL. The V end was cut by 1 base, the J end by 0 bases, with 13 bases between. The CDR3 consists of 17 residues. For the CDR3, the DNA is TGCGCCAGCAGCCAAGGGGGCAGCCCCAGCTCTGGAAACACCATATATTTT. Translating it yields CASSQGGSPSSGNTIYF.